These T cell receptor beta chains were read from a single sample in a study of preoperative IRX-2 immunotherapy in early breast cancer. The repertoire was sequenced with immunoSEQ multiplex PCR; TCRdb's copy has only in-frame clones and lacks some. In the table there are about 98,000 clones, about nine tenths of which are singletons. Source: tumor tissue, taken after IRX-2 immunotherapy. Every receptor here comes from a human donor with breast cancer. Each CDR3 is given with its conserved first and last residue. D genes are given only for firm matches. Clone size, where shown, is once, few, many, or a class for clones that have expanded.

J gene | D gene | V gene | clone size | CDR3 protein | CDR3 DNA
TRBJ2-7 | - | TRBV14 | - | CASSQVIAPYEQYF | TGTGCCAGCAGCCAAGTGATAGCCCCGTACGAGCAGTACTTC
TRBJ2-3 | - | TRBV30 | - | CVWSEGGTQYF | TGTGTCTGGAGTGAAGGGGGTACGCAGTATTTT
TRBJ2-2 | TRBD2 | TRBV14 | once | CASSQDFHLLLAGGQDTGELFF | TGTGCCAGCAGCCAAGATTTTCATCTTCTGCTAGCGGGAGGGCAAGACACCGGGGAGCTGTTTTTT
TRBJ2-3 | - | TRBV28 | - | CASSFAWDTQYF | TGTGCCAGCAGTTTTGCGTGGGATACGCAGTATTTT
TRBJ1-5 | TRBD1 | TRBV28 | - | CASWTQGDNQPQHF | TGTGCCAGCTGGACCCAGGGGGACAATCAGCCCCAGCATTTT
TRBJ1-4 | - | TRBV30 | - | CAWSPGTKEKLFF | TGTGCCTGGAGCCCAGGGACGAAGGAAAAACTGTTTTTT
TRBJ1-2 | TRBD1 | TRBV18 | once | CATNMGGTGGADGYTF | TGTGCCACCAACATGGGGGGGACAGGGGGCGCGGATGGCTACACCTTC
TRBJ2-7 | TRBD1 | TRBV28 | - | CASSLRQGAYEQYF | TGTGCCAGCAGTTTAAGACAGGGGGCTTACGAGCAGTACTTC
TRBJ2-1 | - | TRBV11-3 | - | CASSLGGAGNNEQFF | TGTGCCAGCAGCTTAGGCGGGGCGGGGAACAATGAGCAGTTCTTC
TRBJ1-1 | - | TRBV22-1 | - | CAISDIGTATEAFF | TGTGCCATCAGTGATATCGGGACGGCCACTGAAGCTTTCTTT
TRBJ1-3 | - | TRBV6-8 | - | CASSYSDVEASGNTIYF | TGTGCCAGCAGTTACTCAGACGTCGAAGCCTCTGGAAACACCATATATTTT
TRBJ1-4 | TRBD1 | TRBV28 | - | CASSESRQGSEKLFF | TGTGCCAGCAGTGAGAGTCGACAGGGTAGTGAAAAACTGTTTTTT
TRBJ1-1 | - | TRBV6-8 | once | CASSSWETSWGTEAFF | TGTGCCAGCAGCTCCTGGGAGACCTCTTGGGGCACTGAAGCTTTCTTT
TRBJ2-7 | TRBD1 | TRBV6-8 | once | CASSYYTGQNSYEQYF | TGTGCCAGCAGTTATTACACGGGACAGAACTCCTACGAGCAGTACTTC
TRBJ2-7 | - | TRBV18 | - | CASSPGTRGYEQYF | TGTGCCAGCTCACCCGGGACAAGAGGCTACGAGCAGTACTTC
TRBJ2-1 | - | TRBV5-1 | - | CASSFRTTYNEQFF | TGCGCCAGCAGCTTTCGGACTACGTACAATGAGCAGTTCTTC
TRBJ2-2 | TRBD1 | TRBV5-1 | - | CASSLYQGVTTGELFF | TGCGCCAGCAGCTTATATCAGGGGGTGACCACCGGGGAGCTGTTTTTT
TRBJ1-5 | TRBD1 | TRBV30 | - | CAWGQGRFRSNQPQHF | TGTGCCTGGGGACAGGGGAGGTTCCGTAGTAATCAGCCCCAGCATTTT
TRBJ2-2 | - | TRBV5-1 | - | CASSLPGSSGGGELFF | TGCGCCAGCAGCTTGCCGGGATCTTCAGGTGGCGGGGAGCTGTTTTTT